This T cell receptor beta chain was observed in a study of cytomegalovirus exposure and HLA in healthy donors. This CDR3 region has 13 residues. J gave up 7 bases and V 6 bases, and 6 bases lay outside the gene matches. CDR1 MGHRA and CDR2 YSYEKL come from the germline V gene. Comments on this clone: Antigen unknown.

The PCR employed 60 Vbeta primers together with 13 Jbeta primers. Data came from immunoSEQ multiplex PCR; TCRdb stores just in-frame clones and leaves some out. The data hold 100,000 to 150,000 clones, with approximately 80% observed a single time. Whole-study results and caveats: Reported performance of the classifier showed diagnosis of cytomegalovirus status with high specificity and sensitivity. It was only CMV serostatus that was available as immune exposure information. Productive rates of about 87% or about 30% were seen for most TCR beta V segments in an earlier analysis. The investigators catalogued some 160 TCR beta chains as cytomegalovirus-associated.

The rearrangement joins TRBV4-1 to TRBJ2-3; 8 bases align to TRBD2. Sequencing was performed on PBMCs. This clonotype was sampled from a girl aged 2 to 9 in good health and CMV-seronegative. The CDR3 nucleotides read TGCGCCAGCAGGGCCGCGGGAGGAAATACGCAGTATTTT. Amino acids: CASRAAGGNTQYF.